This TCR beta chain appears in the sequencing data of a study of PD-L1 blockade in urothelial cancer. About the study: Most patients, about 85% of the roughly 30, were males with bladder-origin cancer. Blood analysis took place 3 weeks (second dose) and 6 weeks after treatment start.

Noted time point: pretreatment peripheral blood. J gave up 3 bases and V 1 base, and 6 bases lay outside the gene matches. The CDR3 totals 16 residues. CDR1 is MNHEY and CDR2 is SMNVEV in the germline V gene (reference sequence). Some clones are missing from TCRdb's copy, which holds only in-frame ones; the method was immunoSEQ multiplex PCR. The table records tens of thousands of clones, over 75% of them present only once. This TCR derives from a man in his 60s with urothelial cancer. The source was PBMCs, collected around atezolizumab (anti-PD-L1) treatment. This sequence joins TRBV27 and TRBJ2-3; 8 positions match TRBD2. The CDR3 region is CASSLWLAGKTDTQYF. The CDR3, as DNA: TGTGCCAGCAGTTTATGGCTAGCGGGCAAGACAGATACGCAGTATTTT.